This paragraph covers one T cell receptor beta chain sequence. These data belong to a study of blood T cell repertoires in COVID-19. Sequencing was performed with immunoSEQ multiplex PCR; in TCRdb, only in-frame clones are kept and a portion is missing. Of a few hundred thousand clones detected, about 87% appear once; the ten largest clones hold approximately 0.92%. The sequence was obtained from a man younger than 35 with COVID-19, enrolled during active disease. The sequencing input was peripheral blood.

DNA of the CDR3: TGTGCCAGCAGCTTAAGGGGGGGCCCAGAGACCCAGTACTTC. It yields the protein CASSLRGGPETQYF. This chain joins TRBV13 and TRBJ2-5; D perhaps matches TRBD2 (7 bases). This CDR3 comprises 14 residues. CDR1 and CDR2 from the germline V gene are PRHDT and FYEKMQ (reference sequence). V lost 2 bases and J 4 bases, leaving 11 bases between the germline ends.